The 17 T cell receptor beta chains given below trace back to one sample, sequenced in a study of blood T cells in healthy people across ages. A second PCR, run for roughly 7 to 12 cycles, used a sample-barcoded 5' primer plus a J-beta primer mix. TCRdb analysed the 5' RACE reads with MiXCR anew, one entry per CDR3 protein. The sample has 780,000 or so distinct CDR3 sequences; around three fifths are singletons. Sequenced material: blood. The source is a man aged 40-49 years in good health.

V gene TRBV6-5 combines with J gene TRBJ2-2; D is perhaps TRBD2 (6 bases). Germline V gene sequence: CDR1 MNHEY, CDR2 SVGAGI. This CDR3 has 12 amino acids. V lost 10 bases to trimming and J lost 8 bases, with 14 bases between them. CDR3 region: CAIVGGPGELFF. The CDR3 DNA reads TGTGCCATAGTGGGAGGTCCTGGGGAGCTGTTTTTT.

This clonotype was picked up a small number of times. The chain uses TRBV5-1 and TRBJ2-7; D is possibly TRBD1 or TRBD2 (6 bases each). The better agreement between TRBJ2-4 and the DNA end casts doubt on the J call. This CDR3 has 14 residues. Germline V CDR1 and CDR2: SGHRS, YFSETQ. Here the CDR3 reads CASSLSGEGDIQYF. In DNA, the CDR3 is TGCGCCAGCAGCTTGTCGGGAGAGGGGGACATTCAGTACTTC.

The rearrangement links TRBV5-1 to TRBJ2-5; 9 bases map to TRBD1. The length of the CDR3 is 17 residues. Germline CDR1 is SGHRS and CDR2 is YFSETQ. Trimming cost V 5 bases and J 5 bases; bases outside gene matches: 16. The CDR3 DNA reads TGCGCCAGCAGAAAAGGTTCGACAGGGGGTTTGCGGGAGACCCAGTACTTC. Its protein is CASRKGSTGGLRETQYF.

On this clonotype: A junction boundary mismatches the germline segment, possibly from a read error. This chain uses TRBV7-2 with TRBJ2-7; 7 bases line up with TRBD1. The CDR3 covers 16 residues. Germline CDR1 SGHTA, CDR2 FQGNSA. The CDR3 is CASSLGLGQVTYEQYF. For the CDR3, the DNA is TGTGCCAGCAGTTTAGGGTTAGGACAGGTCACCTACGAGCAGTACTTC.

This clonotype appeared a few times. The chain couples TRBV3-1 to TRBJ2-3; 7 bases match TRBD1. This CDR3 is 18 amino acids long. Germline V gene lookup returns CDR1 LGHDT and CDR2 YNNKEL (reference sequence). Trimming took 1 base from V and 6 from J; bases not matched to a gene: 16. The CDR3, as DNA: TGTGCCAGCAGCCAAGGAGTAGCCGGGACAGAACATTCGGATACGCAGTATTTT. Protein sequence: CASSQGVAGTEHSDTQYF.

The rearrangement links TRBV20-1 to TRBJ1-2; D not resolved. Germline V gives CDR1 DFQATT, CDR2 SNEGSKA (reference sequence). The ends were cut back, 6 bases at V and 6 bases at J, with 17 bases in the middle. The CDR3 runs 13 residues. CDR3 loop: CSAQTVPPDGYTF. In DNA form, the CDR3 reads TGCAGTGCCCAGACCGTTCCCCCCGATGGCTACACCTTC.

The chain combines TRBV6-2 or TRBV6-3 with TRBJ2-7, with 8 bases fitting TRBD2. The CDR3 length is 15 residues. Per the germline V gene, CDR1 is MNHEY and CDR2 is SVGEGT. The junction had 9 bases not matched to a gene; V was cut back by 5 bases and J by 3 bases. The CDR3 spells CASSPLWLAGYEQYF. As DNA, the CDR3 is TGTGCCAGCAGTCCCCTGTGGCTAGCGGGCTACGAGCAGTACTTC.

The CDR3 sequence is CSAGWGESTEAFF. The CDR3 DNA reads TGCAGCGCCGGTTGGGGGGAGAGCACTGAAGCTTTCTTT. The rearrangement links TRBV29-1 to TRBJ1-1; weak D call: TRBD1 (5 bases). Germline V gives CDR1 SQVTM, CDR2 ANQGSEA. This CDR3 has 13 residues. The V gene lost 7 bases and the J gene lost 4 bases, with 16 bases spanning the gap.

This clonotype was found once. The chain uses TRBV9 and TRBJ2-1, with D possibly being TRBD1 or TRBD2 (6 bases each). The ends were cut back, 0 bases at V and 6 bases at J, with 13 bases in the middle. The CDR3 sequence is 15 residues long. CDR1 is SGDLS, CDR2 YYNGEE, per germline. CDR3 amino acids: CASSVVGGLGNEQFF. The CDR3 DNA reads TGTGCCAGCAGCGTAGTGGGGGGCCTCGGCAATGAGCAGTTCTTC.

This chain connects TRBV28 to TRBJ1-2, with D unresolved. The germline V gene encodes CDR1 MDHEN and CDR2 SYDVKM. Deletions cut 4 bases from V and 0 bases from J, with 15 bases between. The CDR3 is made up of 16 amino acids. The DNA of the CDR3 is TGTGCCAGCAGTTCTCCGCCGCCCACAGCTAACTATGGCTACACCTTC. It codes for CASSSPPPTANYGYTF.

CDR3 region: CASSLAMGSGVQETQYF. Written as DNA, the CDR3 is TGCGCCAGCAGCTTGGCTATGGGATCAGGGGTCCAAGAGACCCAGTACTTC. This chain connects TRBV5-1 to TRBJ2-5; D is possibly TRBD1 (6 bases). The length of the CDR3 is 17 residues. Germline loops: CDR1 SGHRS, CDR2 YFSETQ. Trimming took off 0 bases at V and 1 base at J, with 16 bases between the two ends.

V usage is TRBV10-3 and J usage is TRBJ2-5; 11 bases match TRBD2. V lost 4 bases and J lost 3; bases outside the gene matches: 4. The CDR3 is 15 amino acids. Germline loops: CDR1 ENHRY, CDR2 SYGVKD. The CDR3 spells CAISALAGVEETQYF. In nucleotides, the CDR3 is TGTGCCATCAGTGCACTAGCGGGAGTTGAAGAGACCCAGTACTTC.

This sequence joins TRBV4-3 and TRBJ2-2, with D possibly matching TRBD1 (6 bases). Germline V gives CDR1 LGHNA, CDR2 YSLEER. This CDR3 comprises 19 residues. Trimming stripped 0 bases from V and 0 bases from J, with 17 bases between. The CDR3 here is CASSQDLTGLYSNTGELFF. The CDR3 DNA follows: TGCGCCAGCAGCCAAGATCTTACAGGGCTGTACTCGAACACCGGGGAGCTGTTTTTT.

This clonotype was observed once. The rearrangement joins TRBV6-2 or TRBV6-3 to TRBJ2-1; 7 bases map to TRBD2. The ends lost 6 bases at V and 12 bases at J; junction bases unmatched: 8. Germline V CDR1 and CDR2: MNHEY, SVGEGT. The CDR3 loop spans 12 amino acids. CDR3 protein: CASRRYPGGQFF. Written as DNA, the CDR3 is TGTGCCAGCAGAAGATATCCGGGGGGGCAGTTCTTC.

This clonotype appeared a few times. The rearrangement links TRBV18 to TRBJ2-3; D is uncertain. CDR3 length: 14 amino acids. Between the trimmed V and J ends, which lost 2 bases and 6 bases, there was a span of 12 bases. Germline V gives CDR1 KGHSH, CDR2 LQKENI. The CDR3 DNA follows: TGTGCCAGCTCACCAACTGGAACCCCCGATACGCAGTATTTT. Its translation is CASSPTGTPDTQYF.

The J gene is TRBJ2-7, the V gene TRBV20-1; TRBD1 is a possible D gene (5 bases). CDR3 length: 16 residues. V lost 3 bases to trimming and J lost 5 bases, with 23 bases between them. Looked up from germline, CDR1 is DFQATT and CDR2 is SNEGSKA (reference sequence). The CDR3 sequence is CSARADVQGRGDEQYF. CDR3 sequence (DNA): TGCAGTGCTAGGGCAGATGTCCAGGGAAGAGGCGACGAGCAGTACTTC.

The chain uses TRBV20-1 and TRBJ2-2; weak D call: TRBD2 (5 bases). V lost 3 bases, J lost 4 bases, and 18 bases lay in between. Looked up from germline, CDR1 is DFQATT and CDR2 is SNEGSKA (reference sequence). The length of the CDR3 is 16 residues. The CDR3 here is CSARPPASLTTGELFF. CDR3 in DNA: TGCAGTGCTAGGCCCCCAGCTAGCCTGACCACCGGGGAGCTGTTTTTT.